One TCR beta chain is described in this entry. The antigen remains undetermined. TCRdb re-called the 5' RACE reads through MiXCR, storing one row per CDR3 protein. The repertoire has 450,000 or so distinct CDR3 sequences, around 25% of them found once; the top ten carry approximately 12%. V was pared by 0 bases and J by 2 bases, with 11 bases between. The CDR3 spans 16 residues. Germline values: CDR1 LNHNV, CDR2 YYDKDF (reference sequence). The sample is drawn from a study of T-cell memory formation after mild COVID-19. Study overall: The TCR clusters were mostly specific to one donor. General study points: Shrinking CD4+ clones resided mostly in CM and EM, and CD8+ ones in EMRA. Second-wave clones that peaked on day 37 lacked confirmed SARS-CoV-2 specificity. Cross-reactive memory appears to have joined, as suggested by some responding clones showing up in pre-infection memory.

The sample consisted of PBMCs or a T cell subset sorted from them (not recorded which). The rearrangement links TRBV15 to TRBJ1-5; no firm D call. The sequence was collected from an adult woman who had mild COVID-19 (a few samples of this study predate the infection). Cell type and time point are not known. The CDR3 sequence: CATSRDFPRGNQPQHF. Here the CDR3 DNA reads TGTGCCACCAGCAGAGATTTCCCACGGGGCAATCAGCCCCAGCATTTT.